A selection of T cell receptor beta chains follows, all from one sample in a study of OX40 agonist ivuxolimab in advanced cancers. Using immunoSEQ multiplex PCR, the repertoire was profiled, and TCRdb retains in-frame clones only, with some absent. The table has tens of thousands of clones, 80% to 90% seen once. Sample: CD4+ or CD8+ T cells sorted from blood, taken in a trial of the OX40 agonist ivuxolimab. The origin of the receptors is an adult with an advanced solid tumor such as melanoma, head and neck, liver or kidney cancer. Both conserved end residues are part of each CDR3. A D gene is named only where the DNA matches it firmly.

CDR3aa | d_gene | len | v_gene
CASSEWTSGGTDTQYF | TRBD2 | 16 | TRBV25-1
CASSLGTGSNQPQHF | TRBD1 | 15 | TRBV14
CASSLRQTNEQFF | - | 13 | TRBV27
CASSARENTEAFF | - | 13 | TRBV9
CAISVAGINYEQYF | TRBD2 | 14 | TRBV10-3
CASSLGYQEANYGYTF | - | 16 | TRBV11-2
CVSRRLAGAYEQYF | TRBD2 | 14 | TRBV6-1
CASSSGGLAGHGELFF | TRBD2 | 16 | TRBV5-4
CASSRSPGDTQYF | - | 13 | TRBV19
CASSLDRGSETQYF | - | 14 | TRBV5-4
CAISEVTGGMKGANVLTF | TRBD1 | 18 | TRBV10-3
CASSFGRASGNTIYF | - | 15 | TRBV11-3
CASSSQREMGETQYF | TRBD2 | 15 | TRBV19